The T cell receptor beta chain described here comes from a study of T cells in Graves' hyperthyroidism and ophthalmopathy. Using RNA transcripts as the source, TCR beta CDR3 regions were amplified. Initially, a first-round RT-PCR of the TCR CDR3 employed the HTBI primer set. Each CDR3 protein gets one entry after TCRdb re-called the multiplex PCR reads with MiXCR. The data show approximately 370,000 distinct CDR3 sequences, 14% to 15% seen once. The sample holds many counts of this clonotype. J lost 3 bases, V lost 6 bases, and 3 bases had no gene match. CDR1 and CDR2 (germline): SNHLY, FYNNEI. This CDR3 is 13 amino acids long. Clinical symptoms, serum thyroxine, TRAb, thyroid ultrasound and orbital computed tomography informed diagnoses. The PBMCs were sourced from fresh peripheral blood (about 10 ml).

This receptor was identified in a woman under 40 with Graves' hyperthyroidism. The gene calls are TRBV2 and TRBJ1-2; 8 nucleotides agree with TRBD1. Source material: blood. The CDR3 region has the DNA TGTGCCAGCAGCCAGACAGGGGACTATGGCTACACCTTC. It translates to CASSQTGDYGYTF.